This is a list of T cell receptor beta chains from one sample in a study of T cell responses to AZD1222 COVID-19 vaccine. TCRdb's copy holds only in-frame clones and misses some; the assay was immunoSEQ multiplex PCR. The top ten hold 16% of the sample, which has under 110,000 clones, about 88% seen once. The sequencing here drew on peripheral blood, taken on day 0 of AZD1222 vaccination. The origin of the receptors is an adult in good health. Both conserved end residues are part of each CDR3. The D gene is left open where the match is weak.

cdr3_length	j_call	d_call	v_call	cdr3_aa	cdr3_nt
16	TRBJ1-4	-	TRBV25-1	CASSPRPGSTNEKLFF	TGTGCCAGCAGTCCTCGACCGGGGTCGACTAATGAAAAACTGTTTTTT
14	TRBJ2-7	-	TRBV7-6	CASSLQPGADEQYF	TGTGCCAGCAGCCTACAGCCGGGGGCGGACGAGCAGTACTTC
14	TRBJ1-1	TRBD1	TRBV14	CASSRRQGNTEAFF	TGTGCCAGCAGCCGCCGACAGGGGAACACTGAAGCTTTCTTT
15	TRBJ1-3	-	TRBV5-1	CASRQGPSSGNTIYF	TGCGCCAGCCGTCAGGGCCCAAGCTCTGGAAACACCATATATTTT
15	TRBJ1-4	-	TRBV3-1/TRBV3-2	CASSQVAGYQEKLFF	TGTGCCAGCAGCCAAGTGGCGGGGTACCAGGAAAAACTGTTTTTT
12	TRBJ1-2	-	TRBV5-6	CASSLGVYGYTF	TGTGCCAGCAGCTTGGGGGTCTATGGCTACACCTTC
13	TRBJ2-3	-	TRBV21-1	CASSKEVTDTQYF	TGTGCCAGCAGCAAAGAGGTAACAGATACGCAGTATTTT
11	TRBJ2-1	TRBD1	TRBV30	CAWRTGVNQFF	TGTGCCTGGAGGACAGGGGTTAATCAGTTCTTC
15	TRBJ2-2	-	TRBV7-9	CASARRAGGTGELFF	TGTGCCAGCGCTCGGAGGGCAGGGGGGACCGGGGAGCTGTTTTTT
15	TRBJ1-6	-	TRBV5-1	CASSLDTPYNSPLHF	TGCGCCAGCAGCTTGGACACCCCTTATAATTCACCCCTCCACTTT
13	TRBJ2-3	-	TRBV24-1	CATSDSSSDTQYF	TGTGCCACCAGTGATTCTTCGAGCGATACGCAGTATTTT
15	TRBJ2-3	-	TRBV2	CASRADRTGSDTQYF	TGTGCCAGCAGGGCCGACAGGACGGGCTCAGATACGCAGTATTTT
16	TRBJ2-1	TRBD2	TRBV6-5	CASSYSGLAGANEQFF	TGTGCCAGCAGTTACTCGGGGCTAGCGGGAGCTAATGAGCAGTTCTTC
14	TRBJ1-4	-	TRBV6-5	CASSLTIKNEKLFF	TGTGCCAGCAGTTTGACAATAAAGAATGAAAAACTGTTTTTT
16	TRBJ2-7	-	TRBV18	CASSRGRATSSYEQYF	TGTGCCAGCTCTCGCGGGCGGGCTACCAGCTCCTACGAGCAGTACTTC
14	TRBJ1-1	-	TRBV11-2	CASSATGMNTEAFF	TGTGCCAGCAGCGCAACAGGGATGAACACTGAAGCTTTCTTT
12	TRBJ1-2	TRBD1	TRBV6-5	CASRTGSDGYTF	TGTGCCAGCAGGACAGGGAGTGACGGCTACACCTTC
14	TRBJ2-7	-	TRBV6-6	CASSTHAGSYEQYF	TGTGCCAGCAGTACCCACGCCGGTTCCTACGAGCAGTACTTC
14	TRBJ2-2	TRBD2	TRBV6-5	CASRGLAGAGELFF	TGTGCCAGCAGGGGACTAGCGGGAGCCGGGGAGCTGTTTTTT
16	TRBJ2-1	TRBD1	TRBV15	CATSRDLRTGIDEQFF	TGTGCCACCAGCAGAGATCTCCGGACAGGGATCGATGAGCAGTTCTTC
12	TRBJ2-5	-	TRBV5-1	CASSLEEGPRYF	TGCGCCAGCAGCTTGGAGGAGGGGCCCCGGTACTTC
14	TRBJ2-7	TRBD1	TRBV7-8	CASSVGTGGAMKYF	TGTGCCAGCAGCGTAGGGACAGGAGGGGCGATGAAGTACTTC
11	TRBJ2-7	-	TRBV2	CASSEYREQYF	TGTGCCAGCAGTGAATATAGAGAACAGTACTTC
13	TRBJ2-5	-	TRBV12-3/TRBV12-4	CASRLSGQETQYF	TGTGCCAGCAGGTTAAGTGGACAAGAGACCCAGTACTTC
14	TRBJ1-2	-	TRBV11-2	CASSSGTYNYGYTF	TGTGCCAGCAGCTCGGGCACCTATAACTATGGCTACACCTTC